The 4 T cell receptor beta chains presented below share a single source sample, sequenced in a study of CD8 T cells in ankylosing spondylitis. TCRdb processed the 5' RACE reads anew with MiXCR; each CDR3 protein has one entry. Among approximately 350,000 distinct CDR3 sequences listed, roughly 22% were seen once. The sequencing input was blood, either unsorted or a sorted T cell fraction (not recorded which). These receptors all come from a male donor with ankylosing spondylitis or in good health (not recorded which).

This clonotype was seen more than once but under ten times. The chain has TRBV6-5 and TRBJ1-1; D unclear. The CDR3 runs 15 residues. The V gene's germline CDR1 is MNHEY and CDR2 SVGAGI. Trimming stripped 4 bases from V and 1 base from J, with 13 bases between. CDR3 in amino acids: CASSWTIHWNTEAFF. DNA for the CDR3: TGTGCCAGCAGTTGGACTATACACTGGAACACTGAAGCTTTCTTT.

This clonotype was counted a few times. This rearrangement joins TRBV10-3 to TRBJ2-4; possible D gene TRBD2, 6 bases. Trimming shortened V by 4 bases and J by 2 bases, and 12 bases separated the two germline ends. This CDR3 has 15 residues. Germline loops: CDR1 ENHRY, CDR2 SYGVKD. The CDR3 here is CAISVTRDSKNIQYF. CDR3 in DNA: TGTGCCATCAGTGTTACCCGGGACTCCAAAAACATTCAGTACTTC.

The chain joins TRBV9 to TRBJ2-3, with 8 bases fitting TRBD1. V lost 0 bases, J lost 5 bases, and 8 bases stayed unmatched. Germline V gives CDR1 SGDLS, CDR2 YYNGEE. The CDR3 has 16 amino acids. CDR3: CASSVDLDRAEDTQYF. Written as DNA, the CDR3 is TGTGCCAGCAGCGTAGATTTGGACAGGGCTGAAGATACGCAGTATTTT.

This clonotype has a handful of counts. The V gene is TRBV12-3 or TRBV12-4, the J gene TRBJ2-3; tentative D call: TRBD1 (5 bases). This CDR3 comprises 15 residues. Trimming shortened V by 1 base and J by 3 bases, and 11 bases separated the two germline ends. This chain's CDR3 is CASSLELQGTDTQYF. CDR3 DNA sequence: TGTGCCAGCAGTTTAGAACTGCAGGGAACAGATACGCAGTATTTT.